This T cell receptor beta chain was obtained from a study of blood T cell repertoires in COVID-19. Study overall: Sources were T cells, B-cell-depleted T cells, or PBMCs; the material itself was cDNA or gDNA.

Original analysis: Amplifying reference gene primers gave estimates of nucleated cell counts. Sequencing used immunoSEQ multiplex PCR; TCRdb keeps in-frame clones, though not all of them. For V, J and clone size, that table is used; D and trimming come from the DNA. The repertoire consists of 65,000 to 90,000 clones, with approximately 85% occurring once and the leading ten covering about 8.5%. V gave up 0 bases and J gave up 6 bases, with 14 bases separating them. The CDR3 contains 15 residues. CDR1 is LGHNA and CDR2 is YSLEER in the germline V gene. Sequencing used peripheral blood. The rearrangement uses TRBV4-3 and TRBJ1-2; D is ambiguous. This sequence originates from a man aged 50-60 years with active COVID-19. The CDR3 loop is CASSQEERTEHGYTF. The CDR3 DNA sequence: TGCGCCAGCAGCCAAGAAGAGCGGACGGAACATGGCTACACCTTC.